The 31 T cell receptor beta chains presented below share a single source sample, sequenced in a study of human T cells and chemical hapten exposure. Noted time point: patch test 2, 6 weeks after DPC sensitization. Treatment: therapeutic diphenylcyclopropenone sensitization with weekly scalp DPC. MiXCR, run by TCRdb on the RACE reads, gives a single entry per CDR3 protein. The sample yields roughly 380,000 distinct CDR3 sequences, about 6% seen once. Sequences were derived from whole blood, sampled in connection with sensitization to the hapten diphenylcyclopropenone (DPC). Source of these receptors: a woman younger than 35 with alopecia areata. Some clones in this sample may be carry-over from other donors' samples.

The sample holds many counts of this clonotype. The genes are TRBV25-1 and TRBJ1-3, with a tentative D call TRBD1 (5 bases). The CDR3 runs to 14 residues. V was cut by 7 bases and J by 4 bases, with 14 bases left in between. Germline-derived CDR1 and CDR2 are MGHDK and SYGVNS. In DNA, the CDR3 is TGTGCCAGCACCAGGGACGGCATGGGAAACACCATATATTTT. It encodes CASTRDGMGNTIYF. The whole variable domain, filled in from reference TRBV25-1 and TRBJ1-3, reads EADIYQTPRYLVIGTGKKITLECSQTMGHDKMYWYQQDPGMELHLIHYSYGVNSTEKGDLSSESTVSRIRTEHFPLTLESARPSHTSQYLCASTRDGMGNTIYFGEGSWLTVV.

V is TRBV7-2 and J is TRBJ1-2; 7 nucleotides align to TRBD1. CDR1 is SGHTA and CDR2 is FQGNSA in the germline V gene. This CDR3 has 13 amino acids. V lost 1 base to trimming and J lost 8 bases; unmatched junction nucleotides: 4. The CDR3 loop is CASSLGQGRGYTF. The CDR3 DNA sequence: TGTGCCAGCAGCTTAGGACAGGGACGCGGCTACACCTTC.

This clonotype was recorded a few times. The CDR3 nucleotides read TGCAGTGCTAGCCTAGCGGGGGACTACACCGGGGAGCTGTTTTTT. Amino acids: CSASLAGDYTGELFF. The V call is TRBV20-1, the J call TRBJ2-2; TRBD2 aligns across 10 bases. Germline V gene sequence: CDR1 DFQATT, CDR2 SNEGSKA (reference sequence). After removal of 3 bases from V and 3 bases from J, the junction contained 4 bases not matched to a gene. The CDR3 loop spans 15 amino acids.

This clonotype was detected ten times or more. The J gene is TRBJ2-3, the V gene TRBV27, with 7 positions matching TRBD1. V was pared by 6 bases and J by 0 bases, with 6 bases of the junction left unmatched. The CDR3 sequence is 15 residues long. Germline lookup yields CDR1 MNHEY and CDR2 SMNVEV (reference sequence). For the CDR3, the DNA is TGTGCCAGCAGGGCCGGGACAGCTAGCACAGATACGCAGTATTTT. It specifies CASRAGTASTDTQYF.

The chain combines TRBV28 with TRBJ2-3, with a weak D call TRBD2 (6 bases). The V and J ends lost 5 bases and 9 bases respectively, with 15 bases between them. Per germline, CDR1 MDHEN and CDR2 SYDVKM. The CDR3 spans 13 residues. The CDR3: CASSLGAGYTQYF. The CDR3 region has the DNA TGTGCCAGCAGTCTAGGCGCGGGGTACACGCAGTATTTT.

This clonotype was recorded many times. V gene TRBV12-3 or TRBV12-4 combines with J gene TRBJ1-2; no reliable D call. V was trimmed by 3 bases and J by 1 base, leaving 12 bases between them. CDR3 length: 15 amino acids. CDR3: CASSFQRDFNYGYTF. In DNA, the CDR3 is TGTGCCAGCAGTTTTCAACGGGATTTTAACTATGGCTACACCTTC.

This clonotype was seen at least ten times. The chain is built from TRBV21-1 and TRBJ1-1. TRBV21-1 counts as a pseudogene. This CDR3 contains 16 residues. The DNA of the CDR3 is TGTGCCAGCAGCAAAGGTGGTACAGCGAGGAGCACTGAAGCTTTCTTT. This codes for CASSKGGTARSTEAFF.

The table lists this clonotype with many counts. In DNA, the CDR3 is TGTGCCATCAGTGCGATCGATAATTCACCCCTCCACTTT. Amino acid sequence: CAISAIDNSPLHF. J is TRBJ1-6 and V is TRBV10-3; D call uncertain. Trimming pared 4 bases from V and 5 bases from J, leaving 6 bases between. Germline assignment: CDR1 ENHRY and CDR2 SYGVKD. The CDR3 loop spans 13 amino acids.

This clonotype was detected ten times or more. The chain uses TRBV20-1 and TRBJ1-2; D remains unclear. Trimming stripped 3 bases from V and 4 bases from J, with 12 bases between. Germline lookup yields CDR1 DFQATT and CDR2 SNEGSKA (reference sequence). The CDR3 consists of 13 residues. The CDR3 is CSASAGPSYGYTF. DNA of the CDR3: TGCAGTGCTAGCGCTGGACCTAGCTATGGCTACACCTTC.

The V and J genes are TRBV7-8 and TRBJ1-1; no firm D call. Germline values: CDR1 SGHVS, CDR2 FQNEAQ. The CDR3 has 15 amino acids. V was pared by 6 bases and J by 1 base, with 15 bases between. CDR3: CASRDARTGNTEAFF. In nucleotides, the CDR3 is TGTGCCAGCAGAGACGCCCGGACGGGGAACACTGAAGCTTTCTTT.

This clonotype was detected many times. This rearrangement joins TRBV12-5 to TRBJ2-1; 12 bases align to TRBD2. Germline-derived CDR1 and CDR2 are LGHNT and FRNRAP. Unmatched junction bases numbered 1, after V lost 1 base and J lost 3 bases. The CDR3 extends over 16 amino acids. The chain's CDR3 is CASGLATSGGYNEQFF. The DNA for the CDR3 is TGTGCTAGTGGTTTGGCGACTAGCGGGGGCTACAATGAGCAGTTCTTC.

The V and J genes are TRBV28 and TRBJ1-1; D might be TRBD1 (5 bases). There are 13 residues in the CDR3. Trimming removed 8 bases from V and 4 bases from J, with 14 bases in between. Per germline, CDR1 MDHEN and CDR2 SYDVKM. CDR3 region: CASHWGSGTEAFF. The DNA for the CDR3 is TGTGCCAGCCACTGGGGCTCGGGCACTGAAGCTTTCTTT. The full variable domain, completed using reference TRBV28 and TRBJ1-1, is DVKVTQSSRYLVKRTGEKVFLECVQDMDHENMFWYRQDPGLGLRLIYFSYDVKMKEKGDIPEGYSVSREKKERFSLILESASTNQTSMYLCASHWGSGTEAFFGQGTRLTVV.

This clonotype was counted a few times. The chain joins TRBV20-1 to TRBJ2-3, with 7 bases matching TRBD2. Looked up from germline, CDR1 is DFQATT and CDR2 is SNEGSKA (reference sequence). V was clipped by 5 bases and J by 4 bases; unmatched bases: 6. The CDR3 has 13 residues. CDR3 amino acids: CSAGGLFSDTQYF. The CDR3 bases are TGCAGTGCTGGGGGACTATTTTCAGATACGCAGTATTTT.

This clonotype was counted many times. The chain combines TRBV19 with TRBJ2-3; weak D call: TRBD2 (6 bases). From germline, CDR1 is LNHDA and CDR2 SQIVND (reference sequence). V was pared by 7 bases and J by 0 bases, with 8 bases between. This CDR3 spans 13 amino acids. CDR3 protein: CASNSGSTDTQYF. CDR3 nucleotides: TGTGCCAGTAATAGCGGAAGCACAGATACGCAGTATTTT.

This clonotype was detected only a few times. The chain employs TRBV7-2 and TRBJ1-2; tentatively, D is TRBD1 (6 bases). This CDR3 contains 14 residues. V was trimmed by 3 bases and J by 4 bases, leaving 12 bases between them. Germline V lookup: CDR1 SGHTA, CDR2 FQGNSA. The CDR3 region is CASSFRDTRYGYTF. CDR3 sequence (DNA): TGTGCCAGCAGCTTCCGGGACACCCGCTATGGCTACACCTTC.

DNA for the CDR3: TGTGCCAGCAGTTATCCCGGGACTAGCTCCCCCAATGAGCAGTTCTTC. Its protein product is CASSYPGTSSPNEQFF. The chain joins TRBV6-6 to TRBJ2-1; 9 bases match TRBD2. The CDR3 loop spans 16 amino acids. J lost 6 bases, V lost 3 bases, and 9 bases had no gene match. Germline CDR1 reads MNHNY; CDR2 reads SVGAGI (reference sequence).

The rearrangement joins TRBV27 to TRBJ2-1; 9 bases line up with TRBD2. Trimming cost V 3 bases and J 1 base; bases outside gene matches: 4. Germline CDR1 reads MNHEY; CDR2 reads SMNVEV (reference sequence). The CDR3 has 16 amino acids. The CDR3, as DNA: TGTGCCAGCAGTTTCTTAGCGGGGGTATCCTACAATGAGCAGTTCTTC. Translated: CASSFLAGVSYNEQFF.

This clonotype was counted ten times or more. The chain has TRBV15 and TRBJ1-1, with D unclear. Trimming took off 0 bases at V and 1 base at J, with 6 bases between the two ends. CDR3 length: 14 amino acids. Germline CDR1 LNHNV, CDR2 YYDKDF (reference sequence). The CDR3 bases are TGTGCCACCAGCAGAGATTGGGCGAACACTGAAGCTTTCTTT. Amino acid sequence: CATSRDWANTEAFF.

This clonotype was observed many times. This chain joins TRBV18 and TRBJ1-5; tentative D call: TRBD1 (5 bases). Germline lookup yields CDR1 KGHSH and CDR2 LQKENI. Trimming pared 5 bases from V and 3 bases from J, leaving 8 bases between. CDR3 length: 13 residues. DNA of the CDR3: TGTGCCAGCTCATCGACAGTCAATCAGCCCCAGCATTTT. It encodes CASSSTVNQPQHF.

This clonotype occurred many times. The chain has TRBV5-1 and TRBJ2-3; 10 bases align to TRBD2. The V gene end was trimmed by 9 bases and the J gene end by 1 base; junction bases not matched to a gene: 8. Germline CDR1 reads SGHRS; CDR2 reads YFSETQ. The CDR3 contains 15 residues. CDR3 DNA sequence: TGCGCCACCAAAACTGGGACTAGCGGCACAGATACGCAGTATTTT. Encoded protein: CATKTGTSGTDTQYF. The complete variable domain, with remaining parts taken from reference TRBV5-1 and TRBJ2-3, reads KAGVTQTPRYLIKTRGQQVTLSCSPISGHRSVSWYQQTPGQGLQFLFEYFSETQRNKGNFPGRFSGRQFSNSRSEMNVSTLELGDSALYLCATKTGTSGTDTQYFGPGTRLTVL.

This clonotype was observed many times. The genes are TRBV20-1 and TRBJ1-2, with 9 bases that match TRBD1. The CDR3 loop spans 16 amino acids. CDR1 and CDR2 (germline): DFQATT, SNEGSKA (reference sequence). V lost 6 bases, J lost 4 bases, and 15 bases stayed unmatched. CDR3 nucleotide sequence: TGCAGTGCATCTGACAGGGGGAGAAGTATCGGCTATGGCTACACCTTC. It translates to CSASDRGRSIGYGYTF.

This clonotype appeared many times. The DNA for the CDR3 is TGTGCCAGCAGCTCCGGACAGAGCTCCTACAATGAGCAGTTCTTC. It translates to CASSSGQSSYNEQFF. The chain joins TRBV7-9 to TRBJ2-1, with D perhaps matching TRBD1 (6 bases). The CDR3 consists of 15 residues. Looked up from germline, CDR1 is SEHNR and CDR2 is FQNEAQ (reference sequence). Trimming cost V 4 bases and J 0 bases, with 10 bases left between them. Full variable domain (remainder filled in from reference TRBV7-9 and TRBJ2-1): DTGVSQNPRHKITKRGQNVTFRCDPISEHNRLYWYRQTLGQGPEFLTYFQNEAQLEKSRLLSDRFSAERPKGSFSTLEIQRTEQGDSAMYLCASSSGQSSYNEQFFGPGTRLTVL.

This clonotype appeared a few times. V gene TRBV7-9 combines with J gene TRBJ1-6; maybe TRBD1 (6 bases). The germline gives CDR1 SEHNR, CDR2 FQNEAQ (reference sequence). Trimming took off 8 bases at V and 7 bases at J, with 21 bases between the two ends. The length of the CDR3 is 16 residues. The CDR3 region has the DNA TGTGCCAGCTGCCACAGGGAAAGGGGAATAAATTCACCCCTCCACTTT. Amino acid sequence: CASCHRERGINSPLHF.

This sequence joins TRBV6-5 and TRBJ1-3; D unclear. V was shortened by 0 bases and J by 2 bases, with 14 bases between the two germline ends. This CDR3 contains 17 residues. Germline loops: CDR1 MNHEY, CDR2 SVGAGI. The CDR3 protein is CASSYSLLTETGNTIYF. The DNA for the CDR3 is TGTGCCAGCAGTTACTCGCTTTTGACGGAGACTGGAAACACCATATATTTT.

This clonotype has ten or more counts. CDR3 region: CASSAAGGAEKLFF. The CDR3 nucleotides read TGTGCCAGCAGTGCAGCGGGGGGCGCAGAAAAACTGTTTTTT. The chain has TRBV6-1 and TRBJ1-4; D possibly corresponds to TRBD1 (6 bases). This CDR3 region has 14 residues. Germline assignment: CDR1 MNHNS and CDR2 SASEGT. V was trimmed by 4 bases and J by 8 bases, leaving 14 bases between them.

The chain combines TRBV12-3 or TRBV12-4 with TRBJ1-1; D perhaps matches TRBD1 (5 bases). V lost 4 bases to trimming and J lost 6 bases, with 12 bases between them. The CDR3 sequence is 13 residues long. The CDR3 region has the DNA TGTGCCAGCAGTTCCAGGGCCCTGGCTGAAGCTTTCTTT. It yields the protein CASSSRALAEAFF.

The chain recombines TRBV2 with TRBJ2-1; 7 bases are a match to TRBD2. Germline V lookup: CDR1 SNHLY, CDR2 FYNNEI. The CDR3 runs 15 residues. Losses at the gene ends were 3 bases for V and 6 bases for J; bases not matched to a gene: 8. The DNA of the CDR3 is TGTGCCAGCAGTGACCGACTAGCTGGCGGCAATGAGCAGTTCTTC. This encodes CASSDRLAGGNEQFF.

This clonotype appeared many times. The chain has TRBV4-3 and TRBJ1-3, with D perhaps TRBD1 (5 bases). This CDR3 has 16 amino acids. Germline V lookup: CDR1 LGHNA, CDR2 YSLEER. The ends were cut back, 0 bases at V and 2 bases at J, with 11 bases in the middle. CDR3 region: CASSQDQGPTGNTIYF. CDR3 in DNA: TGCGCCAGCAGCCAAGATCAGGGTCCAACTGGAAACACCATATATTTT.

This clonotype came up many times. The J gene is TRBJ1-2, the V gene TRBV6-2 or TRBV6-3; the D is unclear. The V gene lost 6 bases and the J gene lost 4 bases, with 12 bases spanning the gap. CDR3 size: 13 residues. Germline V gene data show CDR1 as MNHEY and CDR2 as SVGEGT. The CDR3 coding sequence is TGTGCCAGCAGCCGGGAGAGGTCCTATGGCTACACCTTC. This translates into CASSRERSYGYTF.

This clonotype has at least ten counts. The CDR3 spells CASSQDALAGSGELFF. Written as DNA, the CDR3 is TGCGCCAGCAGCCAAGATGCGCTAGCGGGGTCCGGGGAGCTGTTTTTT. The rearrangement uses TRBV4-3 and TRBJ2-2, with 9 nucleotides matching TRBD2. The CDR3 has 16 amino acids. Germline V gene lookup returns CDR1 LGHNA and CDR2 YSLEER. The junction had 5 bases not matched to a gene; V was cut back by 0 bases and J by 6 bases.

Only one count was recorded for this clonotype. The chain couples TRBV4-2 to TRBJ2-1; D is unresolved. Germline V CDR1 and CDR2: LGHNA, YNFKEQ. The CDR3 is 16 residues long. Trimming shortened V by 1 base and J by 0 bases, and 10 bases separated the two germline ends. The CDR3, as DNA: TGTGCCAGCAGCCAAGCAGGCGGAAACTCCTACAATGAGCAGTTCTTC. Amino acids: CASSQAGGNSYNEQFF.